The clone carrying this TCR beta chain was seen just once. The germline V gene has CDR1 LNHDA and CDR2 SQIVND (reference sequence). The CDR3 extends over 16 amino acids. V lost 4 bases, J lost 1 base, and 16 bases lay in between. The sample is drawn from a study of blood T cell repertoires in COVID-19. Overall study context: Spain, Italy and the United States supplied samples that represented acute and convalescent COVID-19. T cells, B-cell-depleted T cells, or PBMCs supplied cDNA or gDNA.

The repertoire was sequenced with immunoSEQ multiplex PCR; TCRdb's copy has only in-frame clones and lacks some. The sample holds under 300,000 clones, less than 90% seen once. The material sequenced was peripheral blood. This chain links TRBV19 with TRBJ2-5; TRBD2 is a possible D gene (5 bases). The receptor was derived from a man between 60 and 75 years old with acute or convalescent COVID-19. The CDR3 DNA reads TGTGCCAGTAGTAGTTCGAGGGAGTGGGGCCAAGAGACCCAGTACTTC. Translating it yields CASSSSREWGQETQYF.